Listed below are T cell receptor beta chains from one sample, sequenced in a study of T cell responses to AZD1222 COVID-19 vaccine. TCRdb's copy holds only in-frame clones and misses some; the assay was immunoSEQ multiplex PCR. The sample has roughly 85,000 clones; approximately 87% are singletons. The sample here was peripheral blood, taken on day 0 of AZD1222 vaccination. These receptors all stem from an adult in good health. The CDR3 runs from the conserved cysteine through the conserved F or W. A D gene is named only where the DNA matches it firmly. Part of the rows lack a size; the others show once, few, many or a class for expanded clones.

d_call j_call clone_size v_call cdr3_nt cdr3_aa
- TRBJ2-7 - TRBV7-9 TGTGCCAGCAGCTTAGATCCTCGAGTTAAGGCCCAGGAGCAGTACTTC CASSLDPRVKAQEQYF
TRBD1 TRBJ1-3 - TRBV5-5 TGTGCCAGCAGCCAAGGGACAGGGCCTGGAAACACCATATATTTT CASSQGTGPGNTIYF
- TRBJ2-3 medium-sized TRBV11-2 TGTGCCAGCAGCTCCCAAGGCACAGATACGCAGTATTTT CASSSQGTDTQYF
TRBD1 TRBJ2-5 - TRBV4-1 TGCGCCAGCAGCCTACAGGGGAAGGAGACCCAGTACTTC CASSLQGKETQYF
TRBD2 TRBJ2-5 few TRBV5-6 TGTGCCAGCAGCGAACTAGCGGGGAGCAAGAGGGGGACCCAGTACTTC CASSELAGSKRGTQYF
- TRBJ1-4 - TRBV6-5 TGTGCCAGCAGTTACGCGGGGGCGGCTAATGAAAAACTGTTTTTT CASSYAGAANEKLFF
- TRBJ1-2 - TRBV5-4 TGTGCCAGCAGCTTGGCAGTAGACTATGGCTACACCTTC CASSLAVDYGYTF
TRBD2 TRBJ2-3 - TRBV29-1 TGCAGCGTAGACCATGAGCTAGCGGGAGTGGTAGATACGCAGTATTTT CSVDHELAGVVDTQYF
TRBD1 TRBJ1-1 - TRBV7-9 TGTGCCAGCAGCTTGGGGACAGGGTACACTGAAGCTTTCTTT CASSLGTGYTEAFF
- TRBJ1-3 - TRBV5-1 TGCGCCAGCAGCCTCCGGGCCGACTACTCTGGAAACACCATATATTTT CASSLRADYSGNTIYF
TRBD1 TRBJ2-6 - TRBV9 TGTGCCAGCAGCGGAGCGACAGGGGCTGGGGCCAACGTCCTGACTTTC CASSGATGAGANVLTF
- TRBJ1-5 - TRBV12-3/TRBV12-4 TGTGCCAGCAGTTTGAGGGGGTTTCAGCCCCAGCATTTT CASSLRGFQPQHF
- TRBJ2-2 - TRBV5-8 TGTGCCAGCAGCTTGTATGCCTGGAACACCGGGGAGCTGTTTTTT CASSLYAWNTGELFF
TRBD1 TRBJ1-2 - TRBV3-1/TRBV3-2 TGTGCCAGCAGGCAGACAGGGCTTAATGGCTACACCTTC CASRQTGLNGYTF
- TRBJ1-1 - TRBV19 TGTGCCAGTAGTATTGGTTGGATATTTGGGGGGGGAAGGCACTTT CASSIGWIFGGGRHF